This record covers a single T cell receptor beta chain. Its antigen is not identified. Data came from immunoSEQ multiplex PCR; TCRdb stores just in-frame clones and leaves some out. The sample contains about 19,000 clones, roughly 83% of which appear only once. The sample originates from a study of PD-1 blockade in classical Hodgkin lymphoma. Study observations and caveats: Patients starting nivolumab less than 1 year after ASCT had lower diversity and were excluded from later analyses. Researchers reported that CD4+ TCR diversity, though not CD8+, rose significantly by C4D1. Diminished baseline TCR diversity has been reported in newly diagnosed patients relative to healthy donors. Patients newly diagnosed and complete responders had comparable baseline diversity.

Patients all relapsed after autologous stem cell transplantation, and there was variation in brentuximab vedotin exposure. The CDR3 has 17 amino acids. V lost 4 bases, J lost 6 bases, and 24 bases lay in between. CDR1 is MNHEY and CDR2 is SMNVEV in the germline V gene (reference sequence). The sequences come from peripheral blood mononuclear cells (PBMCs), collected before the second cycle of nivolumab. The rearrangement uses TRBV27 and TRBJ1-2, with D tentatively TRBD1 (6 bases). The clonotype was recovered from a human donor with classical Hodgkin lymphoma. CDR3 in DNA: TGTGCCAGCAGTTGGGGGGGGGCCGAGTGGGCCCTTCATGGCTACACCTTC. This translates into CASSWGGAEWALHGYTF.